A single sample is the source of the 21 T cell receptor beta chains below, sequenced in a study of early T cells in non-severe SARS-CoV-2 infection. Via MiXCR, TCRdb re-called the 5' RACE reads, giving one row per CDR3 protein. Found here are about 64,000 distinct CDR3 sequences, 11% of them singletons; the top ten hold under 3%. Sequenced material: whole blood, taken at baseline. These receptors came from an adult who was a healthcare worker with PCR-confirmed SARS-CoV-2 infection or an uninfected control (not recorded which).

The rearrangement uses TRBV7-2 and TRBJ2-2; weak D call: TRBD1 (5 bases). V lost 0 bases to trimming and J lost 6 bases, with 11 bases between them. Per germline, CDR1 SGHTA and CDR2 FQGNSA. This CDR3 spans 15 amino acids. CDR3 bases: TGTGCCAGCAGCTTAGCAAAAAGGGGATCCGGGGAGCTGTTTTTT. It yields the protein CASSLAKRGSGELFF. The variable domain in full, completed from reference TRBV7-2 and TRBJ2-2, reads GAGVSQSPSNKVTEKGKDVELRCDPISGHTALYWYRQSLGQGLEFLIYFQGNSAPDKSGLPSDRFSAERTGGSVSTLTIQRTQQEDSAVYLCASSLAKRGSGELFFGEGSRLTVL.

The genes are TRBV11-2 and TRBJ2-3; TRBD2 matches 9 bases. Looked up from germline, CDR1 is SGHAT and CDR2 is FQNNGV. This CDR3 spans 16 amino acids. With 5 bases clipped from V and 4 bases from J, the junction kept 10 bases outside the gene matches. CDR3 sequence: CASSVEGGGASDTQYF. CDR3 DNA: TGTGCCAGCAGCGTCGAAGGCGGGGGGGCCTCAGATACGCAGTATTTT.

In its sample, this clonotype was seen a few times. This sequence joins TRBV12-5 and TRBJ2-7; 9 bases align to TRBD1. The CDR3 has 17 residues. J was trimmed by 3 bases and V by 4 bases; bases with no gene match: 13. The V gene's germline CDR1 is LGHNT and CDR2 FRNRAP. DNA for the CDR3: TGTGCTAGTGGTTCCCCACCCGGGACAGGGTCCGACTACGAGCAGTACTTC. This gives the protein CASGSPPGTGSDYEQYF.

The chain is built from TRBV14 and TRBJ1-2; D might be TRBD1 (6 bases). The CDR3 is 17 amino acids. Germline V gives CDR1 SGHDN, CDR2 FVKESK. The V gene lost 3 bases and the J gene lost 4 bases, with 21 bases spanning the gap. CDR3 in amino acids: CASSQTGTQNRFYGYTF. Here the CDR3 DNA reads TGTGCCAGCAGCCAGACCGGGACACAAAACCGTTTCTATGGCTACACCTTC.

This clonotype has only a few counts. The chain links TRBV29-1 to TRBJ2-2; weak D call: TRBD1 (6 bases). Germline V gives CDR1 SQVTM, CDR2 ANQGSEA. The V and J ends lost 6 bases and 1 base respectively, with 15 bases between them. CDR3 length equals 15 residues. The CDR3: CSVPAGDVNTGELFF. The DNA for the CDR3 is TGCAGCGTCCCCGCAGGGGATGTGAACACCGGGGAGCTGTTTTTT.

The chain carries TRBV20-1 and TRBJ2-5; D gene uncertain. The CDR3 has 13 residues. CDR1 DFQATT and CDR2 SNEGSKA come from the germline V gene (reference sequence). Here the CDR3 DNA reads TGCAGCGGCGTCCTCATTGAACAAGAGACCCAGTACTTC. Its protein is CSGVLIEQETQYF.

The chain is built from TRBV7-6 and TRBJ1-3; D uncertain. Germline CDR1 reads SGHVS; CDR2 reads FNYEAQ. With 0 bases removed from V and 0 bases from J, the gap between germline ends came to 9 bases. This CDR3 has 16 amino acids. This chain's CDR3 is CASSLALAGSGNTIYF. CDR3 nucleotides: TGTGCCAGCAGCTTAGCGTTAGCGGGCTCTGGAAACACCATATATTTT.

This clonotype was found many times. The rearrangement uses TRBV25-1 and TRBJ1-2, with TRBD1 identical over 10 bases. Germline CDR1 MGHDK, CDR2 SYGVNS. The CDR3 totals 14 residues. The J segment lost 4 bases and the V segment lost 8 bases, leaving 7 bases of the junction unmatched. DNA for the CDR3: TGTGCCAGCGCCCCGACAGGGGGCTTCTATGGCTACACCTTC. The encoded protein is CASAPTGGFYGYTF.

This clonotype was observed once. The V and J genes are TRBV6-5 and TRBJ2-7; 10 nucleotides match TRBD1. The ends lost 1 base at V and 4 bases at J; junction bases unmatched: 4. The CDR3 runs to 15 residues. Germline-derived CDR1 and CDR2 are MNHEY and SVGAGI. CDR3 protein: CASSYFGQGEYEQYF. For the CDR3, the DNA is TGTGCCAGCAGTTACTTTGGACAGGGGGAGTACGAGCAGTACTTC.

This clonotype came up a few times. DNA for the CDR3: TGTGCCAGCAGTTCAGCCCCCGGGGGGGGGTCCTACAATGAGCAGTTCTTC. Translated: CASSSAPGGGSYNEQFF. The rearrangement links TRBV6-5 to TRBJ2-1; 8 bases align to TRBD2. Unmatched junction bases numbered 9, after V lost 4 bases and J lost 1 base. Per germline, CDR1 MNHEY and CDR2 SVGAGI. The CDR3 length is 17 residues.

This clonotype was seen a handful of times. J is TRBJ2-7 and V is TRBV7-2; no firm D call. Trimming left V 5 bases short and J 0 bases short, with 8 bases between. CDR3 size: 13 residues. Germline V gene sequence: CDR1 SGHTA, CDR2 FQGNSA. DNA for the CDR3: TGTGCCAGCAGCCCCGGTGCCTCCTACGAGCAGTACTTC. As protein: CASSPGASYEQYF.

The chain is built from TRBV27 and TRBJ2-5; 12 nucleotides line up with TRBD2. This CDR3 has 16 amino acids. The J segment lost 9 bases and the V segment lost 2 bases, leaving 10 bases of the junction unmatched. CDR1 is MNHEY and CDR2 is SMNVEV in the germline V gene (reference sequence). CDR3 nucleotides: TGTGCCAGCAGTTTACGGCTAGCGGGGGGGCTTTGGGCCCAGTACTTC. This sequence encodes CASSLRLAGGLWAQYF.

The genes are TRBV5-1 and TRBJ2-3; TRBD1 is a possible D gene (5 bases). Trimming stripped 0 bases from V and 0 bases from J, with 17 bases between. This CDR3 has 18 amino acids. Germline CDR1 SGHRS, CDR2 YFSETQ. The CDR3 DNA reads TGCGCCAGCAGCTTGGCGGACACCTACCCGCTCAGCACAGATACGCAGTATTTT. Its translation: CASSLADTYPLSTDTQYF. Full variable domain (remainder filled in from reference TRBV5-1 and TRBJ2-3): KAGVTQTPRYLIKTRGQQVTLSCSPISGHRSVSWYQQTPGQGLQFLFEYFSETQRNKGNFPGRFSGRQFSNSRSEMNVSTLELGDSALYLCASSLADTYPLSTDTQYFGPGTRLTVL.

This clonotype has ten or more counts. This chain links TRBV9 with TRBJ1-4; maybe TRBD1 (6 bases). Germline CDR1 SGDLS, CDR2 YYNGEE. The CDR3 is 15 amino acids. V lost 4 bases and J 0 bases, leaving 10 bases between the germline ends. This CDR3 reads CASSPRTATNEKLFF. The CDR3 DNA is TGTGCCAGCAGCCCTAGGACAGCAACTAATGAAAAACTGTTTTTT.

This clonotype showed up just a few times. J is TRBJ1-4 and V is TRBV5-1; 11 nucleotides line up with TRBD1. V lost 3 bases and J lost 6; bases outside the gene matches: 13. The germline V gene has CDR1 SGHRS and CDR2 YFSETQ. The CDR3 runs 18 residues. The DNA for the CDR3 is TGCGCCAGCAGCTGGACAGGGGGCCCTCCCCTGCTGGATGAAAAACTGTTTTTT. Protein: CASSWTGGPPLLDEKLFF.

This clonotype came up many times. This chain connects TRBV6-6 to TRBJ2-1; 8 nucleotides align to TRBD1. The V and J ends lost 8 bases and 8 bases, in that order; junction bases with no gene match: 14. Looked up from germline, CDR1 is MNHNY and CDR2 is SVGAGI (reference sequence). The CDR3 extends over 15 amino acids. The CDR3 sequence: CASGSPRQGLHEQFF. For the CDR3, the DNA is TGTGCCAGCGGTTCCCCGAGACAGGGGTTGCATGAGCAGTTCTTC.

The CDR3: CASSLGRGHRGTQYF. The DNA for the CDR3 is TGTGCCAGCAGCTTGGGACGGGGTCACAGAGGTACGCAGTATTTT. The gene calls are TRBV13 and TRBJ2-3; D might be TRBD1 or TRBD2, each matching 5 bases. Germline V gene data show CDR1 as PRHDT and CDR2 as FYEKMQ (reference sequence). V dropped 3 bases and J dropped 8 bases, with 18 bases sitting between them. The CDR3 covers 15 residues.

In this sample, this clonotype turned up a few times. This chain connects TRBV5-1 to TRBJ1-2, with unresolved D. CDR3 length equals 16 residues. Germline V CDR1 and CDR2: SGHRS, YFSETQ. The germline V and J ends were trimmed by 2 bases and 5 bases, with 19 bases remaining between them. CDR3 bases: TGCGCCAGCAGCTTAAGGCCGTTGGACGGTGGTTATGGCTACACCTTC. This sequence encodes CASSLRPLDGGYGYTF.

At least ten counts were recorded for this clonotype. The chain couples TRBV7-3 to TRBJ2-3, with 11 bases matching TRBD2. CDR1 is SGHTA, CDR2 FQGTGA, per germline. V trimming: 5 bases; J trimming: 2 bases; junction bases outside the gene matches: 6. This CDR3 is built from 16 residues. The CDR3 sequence: CASSALAGGSTDTQYF. In DNA form, the CDR3 reads TGTGCCAGCAGCGCCTTAGCGGGGGGGTCCACAGATACGCAGTATTTT.

This chain links TRBV6-5 with TRBJ2-1, with 10 nucleotides matching TRBD2. CDR3 length: 16 amino acids. CDR1 is MNHEY, CDR2 SVGAGI, per germline. Losses at the gene ends were 5 bases for V and 3 bases for J; bases not matched to a gene: 7. DNA for the CDR3: TGTGCCAGCAGTCCCCAGCGGGGGGGCGTCTACAATGAGCAGTTCTTC. Translating gives CASSPQRGGVYNEQFF.

This clonotype was picked up a small number of times. The rearrangement joins TRBV2 to TRBJ2-7, with D possibly matching TRBD2 (6 bases). Between the trimmed V and J ends, which lost 6 bases and 0 bases, there was a span of 12 bases. This CDR3 comprises 14 residues. The germline CDR1 and CDR2 sequences are SNHLY and FYNNEI. The chain's CDR3 is CASRQEGRSYEQYF. Written as DNA, the CDR3 is TGTGCCAGCAGACAGGAGGGGCGCTCCTACGAGCAGTACTTC.